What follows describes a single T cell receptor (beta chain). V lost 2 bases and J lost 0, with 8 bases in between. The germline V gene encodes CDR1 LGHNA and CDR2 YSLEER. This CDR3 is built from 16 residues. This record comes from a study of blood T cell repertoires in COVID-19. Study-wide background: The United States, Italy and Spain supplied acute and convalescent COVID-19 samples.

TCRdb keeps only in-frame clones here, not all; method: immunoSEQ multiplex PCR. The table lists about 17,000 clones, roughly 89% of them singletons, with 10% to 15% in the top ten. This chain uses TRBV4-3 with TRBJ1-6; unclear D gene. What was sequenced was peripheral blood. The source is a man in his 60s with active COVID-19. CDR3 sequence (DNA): TGCGCCAGCAGCCAAAAACGGGGCTCCTATAATTCACCCCTCCACTTT. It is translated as CASSQKRGSYNSPLHF.